These 7 T cell receptor beta chains were all obtained from the same sample, sequenced in a study of T cells after yellow fever vaccination. TCRdb re-called the 5' RACE reads through MiXCR, storing one row per CDR3 protein. The sample lists hundreds of thousands of distinct CDR3 sequences; approximately 13% were seen once. This specimen consisted of CD4+ T cells sorted from PBMCs, obtained 15 days after the yellow fever booster vaccination. The origin of the receptors is a man between 18 and 29 years old who received the YFV17D yellow fever vaccine.

The CDR3 loop is CASSRLEYQPQHF. The CDR3 nucleotides read TGCGCCAGCAGCCGCCTCGAGTATCAGCCCCAGCATTTT. The chain joins TRBV5-1 to TRBJ1-5; D not certain. This CDR3 spans 13 amino acids. Trimming took off 4 bases at V and 5 bases at J, with 10 bases between the two ends. The germline V gene has CDR1 SGHRS and CDR2 YFSETQ. Variable domain in full (rest from reference TRBV5-1 and TRBJ1-5): KAGVTQTPRYLIKTRGQQVTLSCSPISGHRSVSWYQQTPGQGLQFLFEYFSETQRNKGNFPGRFSGRQFSNSRSEMNVSTLELGDSALYLCASSRLEYQPQHFGDGTRLSIL.

This sequence joins TRBV10-3 and TRBJ1-1; D gene ambiguous. CDR3 length equals 16 residues. Germline CDR1 reads ENHRY; CDR2 reads SYGVKD. The V and J ends lost 0 bases and 1 base respectively, with 12 bases between them. CDR3 in DNA: TGTGCCATCAGTGAGTCAGGCATTACGGGGAACACTGAAGCTTTCTTT. This translates into CAISESGITGNTEAFF.

This clonotype was counted many times. The CDR3 sequence is CASTLTSDEQFF. The CDR3 DNA follows: TGTGCCAGCACCCTGACTAGTGATGAGCAGTTCTTC. V and J are TRBV5-6 and TRBJ2-1; possible D gene TRBD2, 6 bases. Per germline, CDR1 SGHDT and CDR2 YYEEEE. V was trimmed by 6 bases and J by 8 bases, leaving 12 bases between them. CDR3 length: 12 amino acids.

This clonotype has just a few counts. The chain recombines TRBV19 with TRBJ1-1; D unclear. CDR1 is LNHDA and CDR2 is SQIVND in the germline V gene (reference sequence). The CDR3 is 14 residues long. The V and J ends lost 8 bases and 1 base respectively, with 14 bases between them. The CDR3 loop is CASRLSSANTEAFF. The CDR3 DNA reads TGTGCCAGTCGTCTTTCTTCTGCGAACACTGAAGCTTTCTTT.

This clonotype was picked up many times. The CDR3 DNA follows: TGTGCCAGCAGTTTGGGGATCCCTTGGGAACCCGGGGAGCTGTTTTTT. Its protein is CASSLGIPWEPGELFF. The rearrangement uses TRBV6-2 or TRBV6-3 and TRBJ2-2, with D unclear. Germline CDR1 MNHEY, CDR2 SVGEGT. V lost 4 bases to trimming and J lost 6 bases, with 18 bases between them. This CDR3 is 16 amino acids long.

This clonotype has a count of ten or more. This sequence joins TRBV7-2 and TRBJ2-7; D may match TRBD1 or TRBD2 (5 bases each). The germline CDR1 and CDR2 sequences are SGHTA and FQGNSA. Trimming left V 5 bases short and J 6 bases short, with 11 bases between. This CDR3 spans 12 amino acids. The CDR3 loop reads CASSPWDGEQYF. DNA of the CDR3: TGTGCCAGCAGCCCCTGGGACGGCGAGCAGTACTTC.

This clonotype turned up a few times. J is TRBJ1-1 and V is TRBV7-8; 9 bases are a match to TRBD1. CDR3 length: 15 amino acids. CDR1 is SGHVS, CDR2 FQNEAQ, per germline. Trimming at V came to 6 bases and at J to 5 bases, leaving 10 bases not matched to a gene. The CDR3, as DNA: TGTGCCAGCAGTAGACAGGGGGGTTGGATTACTGAAGCTTTCTTT. Encoded protein: CASSRQGGWITEAFF.